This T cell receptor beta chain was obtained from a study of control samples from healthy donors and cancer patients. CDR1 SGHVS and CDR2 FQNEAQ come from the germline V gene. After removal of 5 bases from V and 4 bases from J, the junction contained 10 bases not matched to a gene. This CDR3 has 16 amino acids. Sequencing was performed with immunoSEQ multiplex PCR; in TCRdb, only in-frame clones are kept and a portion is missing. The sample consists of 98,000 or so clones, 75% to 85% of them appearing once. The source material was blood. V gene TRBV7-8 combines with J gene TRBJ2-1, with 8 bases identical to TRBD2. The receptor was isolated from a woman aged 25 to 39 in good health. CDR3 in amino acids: CASSPGVSGEYNEQFF. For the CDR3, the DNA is TGTGCCAGCAGCCCAGGGGTTAGCGGGGAGTACAATGAGCAGTTCTTC.